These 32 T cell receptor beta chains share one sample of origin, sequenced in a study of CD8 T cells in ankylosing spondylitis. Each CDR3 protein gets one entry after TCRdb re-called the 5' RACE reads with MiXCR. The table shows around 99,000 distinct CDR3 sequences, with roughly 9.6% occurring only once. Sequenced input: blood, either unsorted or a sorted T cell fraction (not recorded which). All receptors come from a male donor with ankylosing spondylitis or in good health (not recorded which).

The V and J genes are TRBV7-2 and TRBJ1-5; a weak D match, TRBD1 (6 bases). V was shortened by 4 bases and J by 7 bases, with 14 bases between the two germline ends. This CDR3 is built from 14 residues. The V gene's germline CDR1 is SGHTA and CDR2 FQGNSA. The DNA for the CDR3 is TGTGCCAGCAGCTCCAACAGGGAAGTGCAGCCCCAGCATTTT. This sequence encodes CASSSNREVQPQHF.

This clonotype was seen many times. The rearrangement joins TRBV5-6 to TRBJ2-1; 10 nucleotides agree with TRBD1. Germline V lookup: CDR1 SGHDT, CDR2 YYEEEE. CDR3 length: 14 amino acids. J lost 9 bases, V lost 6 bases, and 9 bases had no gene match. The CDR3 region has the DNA TGTGCCAGCAAGGCGGGACAGGGGTCAGGTGAGCAGTTCTTC. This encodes CASKAGQGSGEQFF.

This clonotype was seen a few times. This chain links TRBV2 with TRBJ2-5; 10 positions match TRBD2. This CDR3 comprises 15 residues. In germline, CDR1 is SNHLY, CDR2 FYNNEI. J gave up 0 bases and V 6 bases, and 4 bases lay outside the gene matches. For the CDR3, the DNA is TGTGCCAGCAGAGGGACTAGCGCATACCAAGAGACCCAGTACTTC. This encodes CASRGTSAYQETQYF.

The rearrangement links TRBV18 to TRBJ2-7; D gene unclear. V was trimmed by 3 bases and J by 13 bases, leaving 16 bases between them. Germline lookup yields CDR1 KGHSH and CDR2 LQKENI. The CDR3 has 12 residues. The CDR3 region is CASSPGSSRPYF. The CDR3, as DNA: TGTGCCAGCTCACCGGGCTCCAGCCGGCCTTACTTC.

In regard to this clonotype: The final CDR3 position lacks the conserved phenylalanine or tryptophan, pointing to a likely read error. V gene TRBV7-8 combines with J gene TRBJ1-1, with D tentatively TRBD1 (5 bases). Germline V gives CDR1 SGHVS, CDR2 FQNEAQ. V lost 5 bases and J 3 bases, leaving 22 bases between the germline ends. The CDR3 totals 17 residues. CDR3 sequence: CASSRRRAGREDTEAFI. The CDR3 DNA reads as TGTGCCAGCAGCCGCCGCCGCGCGGGCAGGGAGGACACTGAAGCTTTCATT.

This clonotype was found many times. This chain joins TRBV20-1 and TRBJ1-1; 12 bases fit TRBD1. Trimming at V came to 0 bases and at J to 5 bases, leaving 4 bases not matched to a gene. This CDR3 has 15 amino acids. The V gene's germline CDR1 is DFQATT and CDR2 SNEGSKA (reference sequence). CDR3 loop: CSARERDRGRTEAFF. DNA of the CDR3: TGCAGTGCTAGAGAGCGGGACAGGGGGCGAACTGAAGCTTTCTTT.

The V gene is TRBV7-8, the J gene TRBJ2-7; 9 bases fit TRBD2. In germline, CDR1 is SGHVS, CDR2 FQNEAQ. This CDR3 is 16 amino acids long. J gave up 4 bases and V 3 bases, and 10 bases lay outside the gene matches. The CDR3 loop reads CASSFARGGGGYEQYF. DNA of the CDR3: TGTGCCAGCAGCTTCGCGAGGGGCGGGGGGGGATACGAGCAGTACTTC.

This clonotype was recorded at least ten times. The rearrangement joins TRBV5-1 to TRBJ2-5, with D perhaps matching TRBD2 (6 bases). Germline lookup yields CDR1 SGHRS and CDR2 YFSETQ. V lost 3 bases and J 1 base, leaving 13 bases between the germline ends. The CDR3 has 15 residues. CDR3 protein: CASSWRQRAQETQYF. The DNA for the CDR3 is TGCGCCAGCAGCTGGAGACAGCGGGCCCAAGAGACCCAGTACTTC.

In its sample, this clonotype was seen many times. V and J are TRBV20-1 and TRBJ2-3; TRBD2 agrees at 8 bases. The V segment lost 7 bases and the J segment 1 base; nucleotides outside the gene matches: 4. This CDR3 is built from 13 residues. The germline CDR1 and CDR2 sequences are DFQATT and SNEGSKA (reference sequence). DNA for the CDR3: TGCAGTGAGCGGGGGACGGGCACAGATACGCAGTATTTT. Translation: CSERGTGTDTQYF.

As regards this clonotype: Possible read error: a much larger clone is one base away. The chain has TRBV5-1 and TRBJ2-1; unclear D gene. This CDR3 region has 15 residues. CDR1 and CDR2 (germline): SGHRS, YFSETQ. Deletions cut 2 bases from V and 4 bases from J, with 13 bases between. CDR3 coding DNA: TGCGCCAGCAGCTTCGGCAACACTGCATACAATGAGCAGTTCTTC. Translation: CASSFGNTAYNEQFF.

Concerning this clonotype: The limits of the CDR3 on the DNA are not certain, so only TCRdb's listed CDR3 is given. The CDR3: CASSFGRVNTGELFFF. The V and J genes are TRBV7-9 and TRBJ2-2; TRBD1, as called in the table, went unchecked against the DNA. In germline, CDR1 is SEHNR, CDR2 FQNEAQ (reference sequence). Ends included, the CDR3 has 16 residues.

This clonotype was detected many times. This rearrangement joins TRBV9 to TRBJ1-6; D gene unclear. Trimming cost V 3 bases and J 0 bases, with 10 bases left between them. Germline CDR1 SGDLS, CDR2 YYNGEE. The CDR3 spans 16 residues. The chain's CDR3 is CASSAAGSSYNSPLHF. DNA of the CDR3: TGTGCCAGCAGCGCGGCCGGGAGCTCCTATAATTCACCCCTCCACTTT.

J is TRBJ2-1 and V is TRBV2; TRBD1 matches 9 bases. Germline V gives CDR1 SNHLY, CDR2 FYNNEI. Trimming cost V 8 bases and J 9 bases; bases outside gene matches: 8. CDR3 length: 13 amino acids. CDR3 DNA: TGTGCCAGCGATAAGGGACAGGGATTTGAGCAGTTCTTC. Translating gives CASDKGQGFEQFF.

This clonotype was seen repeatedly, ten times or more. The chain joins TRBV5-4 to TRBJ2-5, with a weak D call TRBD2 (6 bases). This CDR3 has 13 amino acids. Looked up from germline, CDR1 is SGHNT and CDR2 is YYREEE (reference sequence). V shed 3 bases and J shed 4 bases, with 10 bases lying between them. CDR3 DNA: TGTGCCAGCAGCTGGGCGGGGTTAGAGACCCAGTACTTC. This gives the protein CASSWAGLETQYF.

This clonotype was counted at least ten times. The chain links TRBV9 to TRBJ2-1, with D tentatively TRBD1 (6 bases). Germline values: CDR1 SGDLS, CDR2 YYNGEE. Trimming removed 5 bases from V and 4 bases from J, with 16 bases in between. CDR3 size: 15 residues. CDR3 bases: TGTGCCAGCAGAGACCGACAGGATGTGTACAATGAGCAGTTCTTC. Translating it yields CASRDRQDVYNEQFF.

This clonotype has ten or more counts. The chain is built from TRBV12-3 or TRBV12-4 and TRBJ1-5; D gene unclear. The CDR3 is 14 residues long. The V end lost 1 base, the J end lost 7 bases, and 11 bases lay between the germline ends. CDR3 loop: CASSLGSEGQPQHF. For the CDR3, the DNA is TGTGCCAGCAGTTTAGGCTCGGAGGGACAGCCCCAGCATTTT.

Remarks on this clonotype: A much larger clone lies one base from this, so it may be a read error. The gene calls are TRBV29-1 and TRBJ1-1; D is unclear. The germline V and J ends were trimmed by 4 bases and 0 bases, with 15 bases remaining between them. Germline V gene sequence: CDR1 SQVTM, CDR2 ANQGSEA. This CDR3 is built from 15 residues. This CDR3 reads CSVVRRGSMNTEAFF. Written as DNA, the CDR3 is TGCAGCGTTGTAAGGCGGGGTTCCATGAACACTGAAGCTTTCTTT.

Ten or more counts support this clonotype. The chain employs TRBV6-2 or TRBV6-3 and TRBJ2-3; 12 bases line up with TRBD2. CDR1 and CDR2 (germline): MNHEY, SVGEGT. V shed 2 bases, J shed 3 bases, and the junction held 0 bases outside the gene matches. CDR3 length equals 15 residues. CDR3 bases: TGTGCCAGCAGTTACGGACTAGCGGGGACAGATACGCAGTATTTT. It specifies CASSYGLAGTDTQYF.

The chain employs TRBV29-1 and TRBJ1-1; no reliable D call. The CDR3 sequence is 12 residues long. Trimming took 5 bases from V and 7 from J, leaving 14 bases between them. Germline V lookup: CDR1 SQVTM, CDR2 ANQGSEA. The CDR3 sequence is CSVYRVGSEAFF. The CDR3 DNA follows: TGCAGCGTTTACAGAGTTGGGAGTGAAGCTTTCTTT.

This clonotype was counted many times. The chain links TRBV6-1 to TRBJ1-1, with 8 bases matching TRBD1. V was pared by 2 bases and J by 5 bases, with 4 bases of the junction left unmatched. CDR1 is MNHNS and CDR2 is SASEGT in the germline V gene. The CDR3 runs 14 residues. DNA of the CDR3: TGTGCCAGCAGTGAAATACAGGGGGTGACTGAAGCTTTCTTT. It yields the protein CASSEIQGVTEAFF.

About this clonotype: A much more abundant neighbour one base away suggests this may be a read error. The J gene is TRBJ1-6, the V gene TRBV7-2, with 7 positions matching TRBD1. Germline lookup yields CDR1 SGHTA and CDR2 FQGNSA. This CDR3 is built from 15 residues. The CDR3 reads CGSSLGDSYNSPLHF. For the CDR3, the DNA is TGTGGCAGCAGCTTAGGGGACAGCTATAATTCACCCCTCCACTTT.

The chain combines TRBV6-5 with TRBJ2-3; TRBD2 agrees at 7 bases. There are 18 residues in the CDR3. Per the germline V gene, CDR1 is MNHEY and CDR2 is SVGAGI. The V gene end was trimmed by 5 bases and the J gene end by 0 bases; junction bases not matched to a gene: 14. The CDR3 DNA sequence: TGTGCCAGCAGTAACCTAGACGGGGGGTCCACTAGCACAGATACGCAGTATTTT. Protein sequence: CASSNLDGGSTSTDTQYF.

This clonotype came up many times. CDR3 sequence (DNA): TGTGCCAGCAGCCAAGCGGGGTTCGTAGATACGCAGTATTTT. It codes for CASSQAGFVDTQYF. This chain links TRBV7-3 with TRBJ2-3, with 7 bases lining up with TRBD2. Germline V lookup: CDR1 SGHTA, CDR2 FQGTGA. CDR3 size: 14 residues. Germline trimming cut 5 bases from V and 5 bases from J; bases unmatched to any gene: 7. Combining the CDR3 with reference TRBV7-3 and TRBJ2-3 gives the whole variable domain GAGVSQTPSNKVTEKGKYVELRCDPISGHTALYWYRQSLGQGPEFLIYFQGTGAADDSGLPNDRFFAVRPEGSVSTLKIQRTERGDSAVYLCASSQAGFVDTQYFGPGTRLTVL.

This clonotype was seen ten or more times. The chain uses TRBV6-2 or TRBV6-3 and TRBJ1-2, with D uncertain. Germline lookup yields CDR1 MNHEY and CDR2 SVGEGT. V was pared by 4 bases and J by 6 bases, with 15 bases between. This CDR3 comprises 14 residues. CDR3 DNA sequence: TGTGCCAGCAGTTTACTCAACGACGCACATGGCTACACCTTC. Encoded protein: CASSLLNDAHGYTF.

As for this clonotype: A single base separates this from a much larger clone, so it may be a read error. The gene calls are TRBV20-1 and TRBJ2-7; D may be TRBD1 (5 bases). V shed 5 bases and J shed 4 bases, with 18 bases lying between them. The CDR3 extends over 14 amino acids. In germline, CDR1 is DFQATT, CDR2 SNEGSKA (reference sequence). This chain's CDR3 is CSAEGRDLPYEQYF. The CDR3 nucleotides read TGCAGTGCTGAAGGCAGGGATTTGCCGTACGAGCAGTACTTC.

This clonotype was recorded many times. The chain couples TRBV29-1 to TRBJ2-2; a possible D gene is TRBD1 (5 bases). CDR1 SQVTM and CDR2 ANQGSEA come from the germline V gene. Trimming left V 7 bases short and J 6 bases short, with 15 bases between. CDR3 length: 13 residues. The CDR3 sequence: CSAATQASGELFF. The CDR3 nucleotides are TGCAGCGCCGCTACACAGGCGTCCGGGGAGCTGTTTTTT.

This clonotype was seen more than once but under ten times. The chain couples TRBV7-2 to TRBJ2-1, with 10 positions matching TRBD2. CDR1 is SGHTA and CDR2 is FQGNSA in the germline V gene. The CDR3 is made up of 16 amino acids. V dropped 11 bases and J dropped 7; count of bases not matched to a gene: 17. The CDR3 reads CALLRSGGAWLNEQFF. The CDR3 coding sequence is TGTGCCCTCCTGAGAAGCGGGGGGGCCTGGTTGAATGAGCAGTTCTTC.

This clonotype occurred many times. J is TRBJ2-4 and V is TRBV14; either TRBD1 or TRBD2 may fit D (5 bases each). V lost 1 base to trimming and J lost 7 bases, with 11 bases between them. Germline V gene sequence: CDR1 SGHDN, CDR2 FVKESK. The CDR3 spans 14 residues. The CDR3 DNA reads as TGTGCCAGCAGCCAAGTTGGCGAGGGGAACATTCAGTACTTC. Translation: CASSQVGEGNIQYF.

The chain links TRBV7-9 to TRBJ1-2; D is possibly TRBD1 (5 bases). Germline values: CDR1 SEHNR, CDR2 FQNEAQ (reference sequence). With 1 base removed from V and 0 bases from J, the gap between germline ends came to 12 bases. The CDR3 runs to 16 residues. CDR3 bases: TGTGCCAGCAGCTTAGAGGTAGAGGGGCCTAACTATGGCTACACCTTC. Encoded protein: CASSLEVEGPNYGYTF.

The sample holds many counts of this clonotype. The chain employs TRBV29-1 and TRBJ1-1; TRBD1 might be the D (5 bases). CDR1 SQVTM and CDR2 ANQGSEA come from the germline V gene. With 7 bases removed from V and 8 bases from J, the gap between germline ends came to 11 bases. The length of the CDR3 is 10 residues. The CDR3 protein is CSASAGEAFF. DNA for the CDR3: TGCAGCGCTTCGGCAGGGGAAGCTTTCTTT. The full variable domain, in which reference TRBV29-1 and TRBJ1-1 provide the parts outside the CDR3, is SAVISQKPSRDICQRGTSLTIQCQVDSQVTMMFWYRQQPGQSLTLIATANQGSEATYESGFVIDKFPISRPNLTFSTLTVSNMSPEDSSIYLCSASAGEAFFGQGTRLTVV.

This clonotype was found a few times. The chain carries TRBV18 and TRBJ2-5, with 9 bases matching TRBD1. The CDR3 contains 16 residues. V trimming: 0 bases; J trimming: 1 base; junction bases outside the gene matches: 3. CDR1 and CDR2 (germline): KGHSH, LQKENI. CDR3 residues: CASSPPGTGIQETQYF. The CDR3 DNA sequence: TGTGCCAGCTCACCACCCGGGACAGGGATCCAAGAGACCCAGTACTTC.

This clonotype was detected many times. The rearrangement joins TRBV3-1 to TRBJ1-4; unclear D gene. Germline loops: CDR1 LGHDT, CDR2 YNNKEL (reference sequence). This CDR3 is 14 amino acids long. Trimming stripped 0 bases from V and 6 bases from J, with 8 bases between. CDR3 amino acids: CASSQEGWDEKLFF. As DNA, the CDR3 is TGTGCCAGCAGCCAAGAAGGGTGGGATGAAAAACTGTTTTTT. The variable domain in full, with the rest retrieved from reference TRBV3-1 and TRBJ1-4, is DTAVSQTPKYLVTQMGNDKSIKCEQNLGHDTMYWYKQDSKKFLKIMFSYNNKELIINETVPNRFSPKSPDKAHLNLHINSLELGDSAVYFCASSQEGWDEKLFFGSGTQLSVL.